A selection of T cell receptor beta chains follows, all from one sample in a study of CD8+CD57+ T cells in acquired aplastic anemia. Via MiXCR, TCRdb re-called the reads, giving one row per CDR3 protein. In the table there are approximately 150,000 distinct CDR3 sequences, 65% to 75% of which are singletons. The material sequenced was sorted CD4+, CD8+, or CD8+CD57+ T cells (not recorded which) from PBMCs. These receptors were obtained from a human donor with aplastic anemia. CDR3s include the opening cysteine and the closing phenylalanine or tryptophan. D genes are given only for firm matches. Clone size is stated in some rows and not others, as once, few, many or a class when expanded.

v_call: TRBV6-4
clone_size: -
d_call: -
j_call: TRBJ2-1
cdr3_nt: TGTGCCAGCAGTGGGGCAGAAGGCAGATACAATGAGCAGTTCTTC
cdr3_aa: CASSGAEGRYNEQFF

v_call: TRBV5-6
clone_size: once
d_call: TRBD1
j_call: TRBJ2-5
cdr3_nt: TGTGCCAGCAGCTTCGACAGGGGGCAAGTGTTGGAGACCCAGTACTTC
cdr3_aa: CASSFDRGQVLETQYF

v_call: TRBV7-2
clone_size: -
d_call: -
j_call: TRBJ2-7
cdr3_nt: TGTGCCAGCAGCTCCGGGGACGAGCAGTACTTC
cdr3_aa: CASSSGDEQYF

v_call: TRBV6-4
clone_size: few
d_call: -
j_call: TRBJ2-5
cdr3_nt: TGTGCCAGCAGTGAGTCAGGGACCCAGTACTTC
cdr3_aa: CASSESGTQYF

v_call: TRBV7-2
clone_size: once
d_call: -
j_call: TRBJ1-4
cdr3_nt: TGTGCCAGCAGCTTGTTCGCGCAGGGAACAACTAATGAAAAACTGTTTTTT
cdr3_aa: CASSLFAQGTTNEKLFF

v_call: TRBV10-3
clone_size: -
d_call: -
j_call: TRBJ2-1
cdr3_nt: TGTGCCATCAGTTATCTCGAGGGGGAGGCCCACAATGAGCAGTTCTTC
cdr3_aa: CAISYLEGEAHNEQFF

v_call: TRBV10-3
clone_size: -
d_call: -
j_call: TRBJ1-2
cdr3_nt: TGTGCCATCAGTGAGGGCGACGGTGGTGGTGGCTACACCTTC
cdr3_aa: CAISEGDGGGGYTF

v_call: TRBV19
clone_size: -
d_call: TRBD1
j_call: TRBJ1-2
cdr3_nt: TGTGCCAGTAGTGGGACAGGGCTGGGTGGCTACACCTTC
cdr3_aa: CASSGTGLGGYTF

v_call: TRBV20-1
clone_size: -
d_call: -
j_call: TRBJ2-7
cdr3_nt: TGCAGTGCACCGAGGGGGGGGCGGGGCTACGAGCAGTACTTC
cdr3_aa: CSAPRGGRGYEQYF

v_call: TRBV7-2
clone_size: once
d_call: -
j_call: TRBJ2-1
cdr3_nt: TGTGCCAGCAGCCAAGCCCTGTTGTGGGAGCAGTTCTTC
cdr3_aa: CASSQALLWEQFF

v_call: TRBV19
clone_size: -
d_call: -
j_call: TRBJ2-1
cdr3_nt: TGTGCCAGTAGTATACAGGGACCCAATGAGCAGTTCTTC
cdr3_aa: CASSIQGPNEQFF

v_call: TRBV24-1
clone_size: -
d_call: -
j_call: TRBJ1-2
cdr3_nt: TGTGCCACCAGTGGAGGGACGGACTATGGCTACACCTTC
cdr3_aa: CATSGGTDYGYTF

v_call: TRBV19
clone_size: -
d_call: -
j_call: TRBJ1-1
cdr3_nt: TGTGCCAGTAGTCCTGGTGTTGTTATGGCAGGGCAGCCGAACACTGAAGCTTTCTTT
cdr3_aa: CASSPGVVMAGQPNTEAFF

v_call: TRBV6-5
clone_size: -
d_call: -
j_call: TRBJ1-2
cdr3_nt: TGTGCCAGCAGTTACCTCGCTGTTGGAGACTATGGCTACACCTTC
cdr3_aa: CASSYLAVGDYGYTF

v_call: TRBV6-5
clone_size: -
d_call: -
j_call: TRBJ1-5
cdr3_nt: TGTGCCAGCAGTTACCAGGGGTTGAATCAGCCCCAGCATTTT
cdr3_aa: CASSYQGLNQPQHF

v_call: TRBV29-1
clone_size: -
d_call: -
j_call: TRBJ1-1
cdr3_nt: TGCAGCGTTGCGGTCACGGTGGGCACTGAAGCTTTCTTT
cdr3_aa: CSVAVTVGTEAFF

v_call: TRBV15
clone_size: -
d_call: -
j_call: TRBJ2-5
cdr3_nt: TGTGCCACCAGCAGAGGACTAGAGAAGACCCAGTACTTC
cdr3_aa: CATSRGLEKTQYF

v_call: TRBV2
clone_size: -
d_call: -
j_call: TRBJ2-1
cdr3_nt: TGTGCCAGCAACCGGGCGGGGTCCTCTAATGAGCAGTTCTTC
cdr3_aa: CASNRAGSSNEQFF

v_call: TRBV20-1
clone_size: -
d_call: -
j_call: TRBJ2-5
cdr3_nt: TGCAGTGCTAGAGATAGGTGGGGCCAAGAGACCCAGTACTTC
cdr3_aa: CSARDRWGQETQYF

v_call: TRBV19
clone_size: -
d_call: -
j_call: TRBJ1-2
cdr3_nt: TGTGCCAGTAGTTGGACGTCTCACTATGGCTACACCTTC
cdr3_aa: CASSWTSHYGYTF

v_call: TRBV7-9
clone_size: -
d_call: TRBD1
j_call: TRBJ2-3
cdr3_nt: TGTGCCAGCTCCCCAGGACAGGGGGACACAGATACGCAGTATTTT
cdr3_aa: CASSPGQGDTDTQYF

v_call: TRBV25-1
clone_size: -
d_call: -
j_call: TRBJ2-2
cdr3_nt: TGTGCCAGCAGTGAGGCAGGGGCGAACACCGGGGAGCTGTTTTTT
cdr3_aa: CASSEAGANTGELFF